This T cell receptor beta chain was recorded in a study of Ad26.COV2.S vaccination and SARS-CoV-2 variants. Study summary: The study gave Ad26.COV2.S intramuscularly, once or twice 56 days apart.

The treatment here: roughly 18 received Ad26.COV2.S at low or high dose, single or two shots; 5 received placebo; per-sample allocation not given. Vaccine and placebo recipients were sampled on day 63 after the first injection. This clone was detected only once. The antigen remains undetermined. Study outcomes and limitations: Using TCR breadth and depth analyses may have led to underestimated total T cell responses. Placebo recipients and vaccine recipients were similar in non-spike TCR breadth.

Libraries were prepared by immunoSEQ multiplex PCR; TCRdb keeps only in-frame clonotypes and omits some of them. The sample holds around 370,000 clones, 85% seen once. CDR3 size: 13 residues. Trimming took 1 base from V and 9 from J, leaving 10 bases between them. Germline CDR1 reads LNHNV; CDR2 reads YYDKDF (reference sequence). The rearrangement joins TRBV15 to TRBJ2-1; the D is unclear. Sequences were derived from peripheral blood, sampled in a trial of Ad26.COV2.S vaccine versus placebo. The clonotype originates from a person between 18 and 59 years old who received the Ad26.COV2.S COVID-19 vaccine or a placebo. The CDR3 DNA sequence: TGTGCCACCAGCAGAGGAGGCGGTTTTGAGCAGTTCTTC. Translated, it gives CATSRGGGFEQFF.